The clone carrying this T cell receptor beta chain was observed at least ten times. Its antigen is undetermined. Ophthalmopathy cases scored 3 or more on the Clinical Activity Score and 4 or more on NOSPECS grade, with duration below 3 months. The CDR3 is 13 amino acids. V lost 6 bases and J 4 bases, leaving 11 bases between the germline ends. CDR1 is SGHAT and CDR2 is FQNNGV in the germline V gene. This sample was taken from a study of T cells in Graves' hyperthyroidism and ophthalmopathy. General study results and limits: Among clonotypes expanded in thyroid above 0.001, most were also found in blood.

TCR beta CDR3 region amplification was performed from RNA transcripts. First-round RT-PCR with HTBI primers amplified the TCR CDR3 region. One entry per CDR3 protein results from TCRdb running MiXCR on the multiplex PCR reads. The table shows about 640,000 distinct CDR3 sequences, with 20% occurring only once. The receptor comes from a man in his thirties or forties with Graves' ophthalmopathy. The V gene is TRBV11-2, the J gene TRBJ2-3; D could derive from TRBD1 or TRBD2 (5 bases each). The sample consisted of blood. CDR3 loop: CASSRWGSDTQYF. The CDR3 nucleotides are TGTGCCAGCAGTCGGTGGGGGTCAGATACGCAGTATTTT. The variable domain in full, completed from reference TRBV11-2 and TRBJ2-3, reads EAGVAQSPRYKIIEKRQSVAFWCNPISGHATLYWYQQILGQGPKLLIQFQNNGVVDDSQLPKDRFSAERLKGVDSTLKIQPAKLEDSAVYLCASSRWGSDTQYFGPGTRLTVL.